This T cell receptor beta chain was documented in a study of response to subunit inactivated influenza vaccine. The study, taken as a whole, reports: After each seasonal influenza vaccination, few new T cells are recruited, the authors suggested.

TCRdb analysed the RT-PCR reads with MiXCR anew, one entry per CDR3 protein. The repertoire includes about 830,000 distinct CDR3 sequences, around 20% of them detected once, and about a tenth sits in the top ten. This clonotype was recorded at least ten times. Its matching antigen is unknown. The germline CDR1 and CDR2 sequences are DFQATT and SNEGSKA (reference sequence). The CDR3 is made up of 13 amino acids. V was shortened by 1 base and J by 1 base, with 7 bases between the two germline ends. The sequenced sample was PBMCs from blood, obtained around 5 days after vaccination. The clonotype comes from a man aged 50 to 59 who received an inactivated influenza vaccine. V is TRBV20-1 and J is TRBJ2-5; the D is unclear. CDR3 DNA sequence: TGCAGTGCTAGAGTCCCAGCCCAAGAGACCCAGTACTTC. This encodes CSARVPAQETQYF.